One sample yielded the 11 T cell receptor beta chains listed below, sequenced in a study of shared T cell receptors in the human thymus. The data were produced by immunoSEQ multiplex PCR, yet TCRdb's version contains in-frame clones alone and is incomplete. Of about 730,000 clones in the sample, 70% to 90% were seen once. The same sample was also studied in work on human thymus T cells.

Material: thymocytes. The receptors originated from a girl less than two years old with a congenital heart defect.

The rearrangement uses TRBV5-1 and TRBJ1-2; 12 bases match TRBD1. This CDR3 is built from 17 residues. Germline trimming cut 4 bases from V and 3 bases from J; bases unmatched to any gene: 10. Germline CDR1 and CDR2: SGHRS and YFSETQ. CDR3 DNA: TGCGCCAGCAGCCCGACTCTCGGGACAGGGGGCGACTATGGCTACACCTTC. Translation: CASSPTLGTGGDYGYTF. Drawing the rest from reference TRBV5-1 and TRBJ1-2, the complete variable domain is KAGVTQTPRYLIKTRGQQVTLSCSPISGHRSVSWYQQTPGQGLQFLFEYFSETQRNKGNFPGRFSGRQFSNSRSEMNVSTLELGDSALYLCASSPTLGTGGDYGYTFGSGTRLTVV.

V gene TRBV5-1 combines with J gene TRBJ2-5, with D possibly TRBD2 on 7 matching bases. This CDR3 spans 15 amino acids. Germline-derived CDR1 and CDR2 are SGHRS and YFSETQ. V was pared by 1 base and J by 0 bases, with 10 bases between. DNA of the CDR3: TGCGCCAGCAGCTTGCGGGGGGCCCACCAAGAGACCCAGTACTTC. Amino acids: CASSLRGAHQETQYF.

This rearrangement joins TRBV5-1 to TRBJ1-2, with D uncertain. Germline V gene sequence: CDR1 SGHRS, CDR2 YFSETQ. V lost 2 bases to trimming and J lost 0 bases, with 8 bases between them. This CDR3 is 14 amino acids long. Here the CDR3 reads CASSLAETNYGYTF. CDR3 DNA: TGCGCCAGCAGCTTAGCGGAAACTAACTATGGCTACACCTTC. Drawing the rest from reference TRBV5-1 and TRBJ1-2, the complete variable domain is KAGVTQTPRYLIKTRGQQVTLSCSPISGHRSVSWYQQTPGQGLQFLFEYFSETQRNKGNFPGRFSGRQFSNSRSEMNVSTLELGDSALYLCASSLAETNYGYTFGSGTRLTVV.

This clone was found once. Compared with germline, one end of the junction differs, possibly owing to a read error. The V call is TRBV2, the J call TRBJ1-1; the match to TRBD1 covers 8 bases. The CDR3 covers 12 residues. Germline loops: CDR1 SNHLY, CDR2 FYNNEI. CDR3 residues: CASSQRRGQAFW. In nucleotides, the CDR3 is TGTGCCAGCAGTCAAAGGCGGGGACAGGCGTTCTGG.

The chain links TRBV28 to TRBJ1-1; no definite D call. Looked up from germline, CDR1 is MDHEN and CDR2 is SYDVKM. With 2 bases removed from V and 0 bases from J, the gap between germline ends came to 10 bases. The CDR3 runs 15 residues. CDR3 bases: TGTGCCAGCAGTTTAACCTCAGCGGTGAACACTGAAGCTTTCTTT. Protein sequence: CASSLTSAVNTEAFF.

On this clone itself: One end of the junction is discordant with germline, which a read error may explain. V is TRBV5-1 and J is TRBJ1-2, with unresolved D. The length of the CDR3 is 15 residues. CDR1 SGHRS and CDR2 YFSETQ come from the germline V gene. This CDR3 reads CASRVGRAPKYGYTF. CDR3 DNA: TGCGCCAGCAGGGTAGGGAGGGCCCCTAAGTATGGCTACACCTTC.

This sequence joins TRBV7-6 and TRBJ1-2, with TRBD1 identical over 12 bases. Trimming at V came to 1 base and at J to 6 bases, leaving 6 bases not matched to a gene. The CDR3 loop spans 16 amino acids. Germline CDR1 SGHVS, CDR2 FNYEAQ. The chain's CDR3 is CASSLETGQGADGYTF. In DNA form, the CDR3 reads TGTGCCAGCAGCTTAGAAACGGGACAGGGGGCAGATGGCTACACCTTC.

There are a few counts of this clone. The CDR3 region has the DNA TGTGCCAGCAGCCCAGAGAACACTGAAGCTTTCTTT. Translation: CASSPENTEAFF. The J gene is TRBJ1-1, the V gene TRBV28; D call uncertain. The V end was cut by 6 bases, the J end by 1 base, with 6 bases between. Germline V gene lookup returns CDR1 MDHEN and CDR2 SYDVKM. This CDR3 comprises 12 residues.

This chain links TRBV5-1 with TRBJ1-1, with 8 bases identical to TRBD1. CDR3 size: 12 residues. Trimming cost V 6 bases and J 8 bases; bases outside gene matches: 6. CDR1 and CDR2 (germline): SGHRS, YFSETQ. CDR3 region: CASKLGQGEAFF. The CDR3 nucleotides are TGCGCCAGCAAACTCGGACAGGGCGAAGCTTTCTTT.

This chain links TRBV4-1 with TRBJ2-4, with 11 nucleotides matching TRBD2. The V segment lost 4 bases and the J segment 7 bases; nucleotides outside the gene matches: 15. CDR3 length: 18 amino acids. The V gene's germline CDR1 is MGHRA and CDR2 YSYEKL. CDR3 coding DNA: TGCGCCAGCAGCCCAAAAGGGGTGGCTAGCGGGGGGTGGAACATTCAGTACTTC. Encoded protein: CASSPKGVASGGWNIQYF.

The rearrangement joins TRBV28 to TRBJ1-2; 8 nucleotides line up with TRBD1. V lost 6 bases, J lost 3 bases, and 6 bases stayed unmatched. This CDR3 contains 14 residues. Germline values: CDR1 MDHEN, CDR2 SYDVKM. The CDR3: CASSPDRDYYGYTF. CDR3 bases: TGTGCCAGCAGCCCGGACAGGGACTACTATGGCTACACCTTC.